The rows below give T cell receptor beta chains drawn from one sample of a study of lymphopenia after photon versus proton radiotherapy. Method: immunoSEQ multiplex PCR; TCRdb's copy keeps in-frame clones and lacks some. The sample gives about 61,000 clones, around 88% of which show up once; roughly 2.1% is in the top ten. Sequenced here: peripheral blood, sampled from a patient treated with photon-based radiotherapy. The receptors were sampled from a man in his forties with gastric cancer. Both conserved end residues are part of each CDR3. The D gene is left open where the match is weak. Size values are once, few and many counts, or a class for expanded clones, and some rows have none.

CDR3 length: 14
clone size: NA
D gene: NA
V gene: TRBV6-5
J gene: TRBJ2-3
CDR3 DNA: TGTGCCAGCAGTTTCGCAGGGGTCCCAGATACGCAGTATTTT
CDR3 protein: CASSFAGVPDTQYF

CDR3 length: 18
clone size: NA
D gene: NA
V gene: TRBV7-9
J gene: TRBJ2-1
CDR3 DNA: TGTGCCAGCAGACGAGCCTCGCCCGGGGAGAGCTCCTACAATGAGCAGTTCTTC
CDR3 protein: CASRRASPGESSYNEQFF

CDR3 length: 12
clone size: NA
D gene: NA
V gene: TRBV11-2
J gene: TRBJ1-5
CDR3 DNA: TGTGCCAGCAGCTTAGCAGGTCAGCCCCAGCATTTT
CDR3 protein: CASSLAGQPQHF

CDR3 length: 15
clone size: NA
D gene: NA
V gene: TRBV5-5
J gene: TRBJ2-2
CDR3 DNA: TGTGCCAGCAGCTGGTGGGACTCAAACACCGGGGAGCTGTTTTTT
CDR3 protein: CASSWWDSNTGELFF

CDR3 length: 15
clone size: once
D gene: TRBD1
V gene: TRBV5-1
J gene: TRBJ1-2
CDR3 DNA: TGCGCCAGCAGCTATACCGGGACAGGGGACTATGGCTACACCTTC
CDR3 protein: CASSYTGTGDYGYTF

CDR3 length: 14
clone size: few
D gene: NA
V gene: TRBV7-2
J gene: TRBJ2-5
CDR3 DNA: TGTGCCAGCAGCTTACGTCGGGGGCTGGAGACCCAGTACTTC
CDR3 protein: CASSLRRGLETQYF

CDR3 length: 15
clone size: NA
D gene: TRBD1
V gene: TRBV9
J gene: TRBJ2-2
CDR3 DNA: TGTGCCAGCAGCGCCCGGACAGGGTGGTCCGGGGAGCTGTTTTTT
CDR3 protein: CASSARTGWSGELFF

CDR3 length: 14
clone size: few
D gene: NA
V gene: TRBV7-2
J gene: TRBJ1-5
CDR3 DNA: TGTGCCAGCAGCTCGAGACAGGTTCATCAGCCCCAGCATTTT
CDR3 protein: CASSSRQVHQPQHF

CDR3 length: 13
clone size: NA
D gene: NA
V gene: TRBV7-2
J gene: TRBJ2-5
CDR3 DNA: TGTGCCAGCAGCTTCCGGGGAACAGAGACCCAGTACTTC
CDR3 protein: CASSFRGTETQYF

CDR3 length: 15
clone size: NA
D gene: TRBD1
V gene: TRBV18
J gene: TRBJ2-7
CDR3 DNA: TGTGCCAGCTCACCGGGACAGGGATCCCTCTACGAGCAGTACTTC
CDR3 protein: CASSPGQGSLYEQYF

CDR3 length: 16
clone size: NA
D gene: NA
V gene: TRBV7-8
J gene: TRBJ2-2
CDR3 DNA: TGTGCCAGCAGCGGAGACAGACTGCGATCCTCCGGGGAGCTGTTTTTT
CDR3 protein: CASSGDRLRSSGELFF

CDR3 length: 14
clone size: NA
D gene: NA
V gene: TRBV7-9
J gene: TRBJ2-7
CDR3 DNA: TGTGCCAGCAGCGCGGGACGGAGCGACTACGAGCAGTACTTC
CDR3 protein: CASSAGRSDYEQYF

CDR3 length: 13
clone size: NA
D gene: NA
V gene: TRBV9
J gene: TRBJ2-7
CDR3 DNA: TGTGCCAGCAGCCCCCAGTTAGGAGGAGAGCAGTACTTC
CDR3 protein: CASSPQLGGEQYF

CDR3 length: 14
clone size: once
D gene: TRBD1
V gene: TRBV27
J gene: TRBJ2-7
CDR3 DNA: TGTGCCAGCAGTGCAGACAGGGGTGACGGCGAGCAGTACTTC
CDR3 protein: CASSADRGDGEQYF

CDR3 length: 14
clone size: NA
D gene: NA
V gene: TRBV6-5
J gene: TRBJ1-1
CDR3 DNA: TGTGCCAGCAGACGACACCAAGATGGACCTGAAGCTTTCTTT
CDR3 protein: CASRRHQDGPEAFF

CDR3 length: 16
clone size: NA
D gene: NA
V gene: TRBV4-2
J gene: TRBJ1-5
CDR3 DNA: TGTGCCAGCAGCCAAGATGGACACCTTAGCAATCAGCCCCAGCATTTT
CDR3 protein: CASSQDGHLSNQPQHF

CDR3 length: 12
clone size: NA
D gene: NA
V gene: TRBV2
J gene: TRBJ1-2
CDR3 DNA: TGTGCCAGCACCACCCTCCGGTATGGCTACACCTTC
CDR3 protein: CASTTLRYGYTF

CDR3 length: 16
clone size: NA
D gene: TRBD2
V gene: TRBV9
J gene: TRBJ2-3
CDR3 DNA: TGTGCCAGCAGCGCGGTAAGAGCGGGGATCACAGATACGCAGTATTTT
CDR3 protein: CASSAVRAGITDTQYF

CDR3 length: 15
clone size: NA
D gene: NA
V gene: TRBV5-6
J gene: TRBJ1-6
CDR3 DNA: TGTGCCAGTTACTACGTGGGCAGGATGAATTCACCCCTCCACTTT
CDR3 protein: CASYYVGRMNSPLHF

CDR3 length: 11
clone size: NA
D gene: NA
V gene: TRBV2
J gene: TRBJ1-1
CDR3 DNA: TGTGCCAGCAGTTTGAACACTGAAGCTTTCTTT
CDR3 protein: CASSLNTEAFF

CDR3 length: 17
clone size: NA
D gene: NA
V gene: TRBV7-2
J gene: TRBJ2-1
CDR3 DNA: TGTGCCAGCAGCCGACAGGGTAGCGGGACTATATACAATGAGCAGTTCTTC
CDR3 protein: CASSRQGSGTIYNEQFF